The sequence of this TCR beta chain was determined in a study of blood T cell repertoires in COVID-19. The CDR3 consists of 13 residues. Between the trimmed V and J ends, which lost 2 bases and 3 bases, there was a span of 5 bases. The germline gives CDR1 KGHDR, CDR2 SFDVKD. Profiled with immunoSEQ multiplex PCR; TCRdb holds only in-frame clones, not every one. Among about 81,000 clones listed, roughly 95% were seen once. V is TRBV24-1 and J is TRBJ2-3; D uncertain. Sequenced input: peripheral blood. The receptor was isolated from a human donor with active COVID-19. The donor label of this sample is uncertain. In nucleotides, the CDR3 is TGTGCCACCAGTGATTCCGGGACAGATACGCAGTATTTT. It specifies CATSDSGTDTQYF.